The source of this TCR beta chain is a study of T cell responses to AZD1222 COVID-19 vaccine. The study's findings and limits: Vaccination with two AZD1222 doses was followed by a rise in Spike-specific TCR breadth and depth. Only a handful of AZD1222 recipients were seropositive at baseline. Reportedly, close to half of spike-specific TCRs are directed against unmutated variant regions.

This table comes from immunoSEQ multiplex PCR, and its TCRdb copy is limited to in-frame clones, with some not included. This sample has 180,000 or so clones, with around 90% found just once. On this clone itself: The target antigen is unknown.

The V gene's germline CDR1 is SGDLS and CDR2 YYNGEE. Trimming left V 0 bases short and J 6 bases short, with 14 bases between. The CDR3 contains 15 residues. The source is an adult who received the AZD1222 COVID-19 vaccine. The chain uses TRBV9 and TRBJ2-3, with D perhaps assigned TRBD1 or TRBD2 (6 bases each). Material: peripheral blood, obtained 28 days after the second AZD1222 dose. CDR3: CASSVGGAALDTQYF. CDR3 nucleotides: TGTGCCAGCAGCGTAGGGGGGGCAGCGCTGGATACGCAGTATTTT.